These 26 T cell receptor beta chains were sequenced from one sample in a study of neurological immune-mediated disorders. TCRdb ran MiXCR on the 5' RACE reads and lists one entry per CDR3 protein. The sample records about 120,000 distinct CDR3 sequences, more than 2.5% being singletons. Sample: PBMCs. The source of these receptors is a woman younger than 45 with multiple sclerosis.

This clonotype showed up many times. V usage is TRBV20-1 and J usage is TRBJ1-1, with 8 bases aligning to TRBD1. The V segment lost 6 bases and the J segment 5 bases; nucleotides outside the gene matches: 5. Germline CDR1 reads DFQATT; CDR2 reads SNEGSKA (reference sequence). The CDR3 has 12 residues. CDR3 amino acids: CSASGGRTEAFF. The CDR3 DNA reads TGCAGTGCCTCAGGGGGCAGGACTGAAGCTTTCTTT.

This clonotype was seen many times. This chain connects TRBV5-1 to TRBJ2-3, with 9 bases aligning to TRBD2. The junction had 6 bases not matched to a gene; V was cut back by 0 bases and J by 4 bases. This CDR3 region has 16 residues. CDR1 is SGHRS, CDR2 YFSETQ, per germline. The CDR3 DNA sequence: TGCGCCAGCAGCTTGGGTAGCGGGGGTGCGGCAGATACGCAGTATTTT. Translated: CASSLGSGGAADTQYF.

In this sample, this clonotype turned up many times. The chain combines TRBV9 with TRBJ2-3; D is possibly TRBD2 (5 bases). The CDR3 spans 17 residues. V gave up 4 bases and J gave up 4 bases, with 22 bases separating them. Germline V lookup: CDR1 SGDLS, CDR2 YYNGEE. CDR3 bases: TGTGCCAGCAGCCCGCCATCATTCGCCCGGGGAGCAGATACGCAGTATTTT. Encoded protein: CASSPPSFARGADTQYF.

Many counts were recorded for this clonotype. The chain uses TRBV5-1 and TRBJ2-3, with 7 positions matching TRBD1. The CDR3 runs to 17 residues. The germline CDR1 and CDR2 sequences are SGHRS and YFSETQ. V trimming: 9 bases; J trimming: 0 bases; junction bases outside the gene matches: 16. CDR3 in amino acids: CATKGQPEITSTDTQYF. In DNA, the CDR3 is TGCGCCACCAAGGGACAGCCCGAAATTACTAGCACAGATACGCAGTATTTT. The full variable domain, its missing parts supplied by reference TRBV5-1 and TRBJ2-3, is KAGVTQTPRYLIKTRGQQVTLSCSPISGHRSVSWYQQTPGQGLQFLFEYFSETQRNKGNFPGRFSGRQFSNSRSEMNVSTLELGDSALYLCATKGQPEITSTDTQYFGPGTRLTVL.

This clonotype has at least ten counts. J is TRBJ2-3 and V is TRBV10-3; D not certain. Looked up from germline, CDR1 is ENHRY and CDR2 is SYGVKD. CDR3 size: 13 residues. V was clipped by 3 bases and J by 8 bases, with 12 bases between them. The CDR3 here is CAISDGEGFTQYF. As DNA, the CDR3 is TGTGCCATCAGTGACGGAGAAGGGTTTACGCAGTATTTT.

Regarding this clonotype: A much larger clone sits a single nucleotide away, making a read error possible. V usage is TRBV28 and J usage is TRBJ1-5; a possible D gene is TRBD1 (6 bases). Germline V gene sequence: CDR1 MDHEN, CDR2 SYDVKM. V gave up 3 bases and J gave up 5 bases, with 14 bases separating them. The CDR3 is 15 residues long. CDR3 bases: TGTGCCAGCAGTTTTCGGGGCAGGGGTGATCAGCCCCAGCATTTT. This gives the protein CASSFRGRGDQPQHF.

This clonotype was counted ten times or more. The chain links TRBV12-3 or TRBV12-4 to TRBJ2-7; TRBD1 agrees at 8 bases. J lost 7 bases, V lost 3 bases, and 2 bases had no gene match. CDR3 size: 12 residues. DNA of the CDR3: TGTGCCAGCAGTTTCTACAGGGGGGAGCAGTACTTC. It encodes CASSFYRGEQYF.

This clonotype showed up many times. The chain has TRBV14 and TRBJ2-2, with 10 bases identical to TRBD1. From germline, CDR1 is SGHDN and CDR2 FVKESK. V gave up 4 bases and J gave up 4 bases; unmatched junction bases: 3. CDR3 size: 15 residues. CDR3 nucleotides: TGTGCCAGCAGCCGACAGGGGGCCGGCACCGGGGAGCTGTTTTTT. Amino acids: CASSRQGAGTGELFF.

Worth noting for this clonotype: This clone may be a read error of a much larger clone one base away. This chain joins TRBV7-2 and TRBJ2-7; 8 bases are a match to TRBD2. This CDR3 region has 15 residues. Germline values: CDR1 SGHTA, CDR2 FQGNSA. The CDR3 spells CASGLVAGNTYEQYF. The CDR3 DNA reads as TGTGCCAGCGGCTTAGTAGCGGGAAACACCTACGAGCAGTACTTC.

This clonotype appeared many times. V is TRBV7-2 and J is TRBJ1-4; D is unclear. Germline CDR1 SGHTA, CDR2 FQGNSA. Trimming pared 5 bases from V and 8 bases from J, leaving 12 bases between. There are 13 residues in the CDR3. In DNA, the CDR3 is TGTGCCAGCAGCCTATCCCAACAGGAAAAACTGTTTTTT. It is translated as CASSLSQQEKLFF.

This clonotype was observed at least ten times. The chain carries TRBV5-1 and TRBJ1-3; D is unclear. V was cut by 4 bases and J by 3 bases, with 14 bases left in between. CDR1 and CDR2 from the germline V gene are SGHRS and YFSETQ. The CDR3 is made up of 15 amino acids. The DNA for the CDR3 is TGCGCCAGCAGCCCGTTCCCGGGTAGTGGAAACACCATATATTTT. It is translated as CASSPFPGSGNTIYF.

This clonotype was detected ten times or more. The CDR3 loop is CASSLEPGARTGELFF. The CDR3 DNA follows: TGTGCCAGCAGCTTAGAACCGGGGGCGAGAACCGGGGAGCTGTTTTTT. The gene calls are TRBV7-9 and TRBJ2-2; the D gene could be TRBD1 or TRBD2 (6 bases each). Germline CDR1 is SEHNR and CDR2 is FQNEAQ (reference sequence). Trimming cost V 1 base and J 5 bases, with 14 bases left between them. This CDR3 spans 16 amino acids.

This clonotype has a count of ten or more. The rearrangement joins TRBV7-9 to TRBJ1-6; D is possibly TRBD1 (6 bases). Germline assignment: CDR1 SEHNR and CDR2 FQNEAQ (reference sequence). Trimming removed 5 bases at V and 1 base at J, with 30 bases between. The CDR3 has 22 amino acids. As DNA, the CDR3 is TGTGCCAGCAGCCGAGGGTCTGGCGTAGGATTTCAGGGGCGATCCTATAATTCACCCCTCCACTTT. It yields the protein CASSRGSGVGFQGRSYNSPLHF.

This clonotype showed up many times. The rearrangement links TRBV5-1 to TRBJ2-4, with D maybe TRBD2 (6 bases). Trimming removed 0 bases at V and 2 bases at J, with 12 bases between. Germline V gene data show CDR1 as SGHRS and CDR2 as YFSETQ. There are 16 residues in the CDR3. CDR3 bases: TGCGCCAGCAGCTTGGGAGGAGGGGAGCCCAAAAACATTCAGTACTTC. Translated: CASSLGGGEPKNIQYF.

About this clonotype itself: A read error may explain this, as a much larger clone is one base away. The rearrangement joins TRBV20-1 to TRBJ2-5; D is possibly TRBD1 or TRBD2 (6 bases each). CDR3 length equals 15 residues. Germline V gene data show CDR1 as DFQATT and CDR2 as SNEGSKA (reference sequence). Between the trimmed V and J ends, which lost 1 base and 5 bases, there was a span of 17 bases. The CDR3 protein is CSARGRGLRGETQYF. The CDR3 DNA follows: TGCAGTGCTAGAGGTCGGGGGCTCCGGGGGGAGACCCAGTACTTC.

At least ten counts were recorded for this clonotype. In nucleotides, the CDR3 is TGTGCCAGCAGCTCCCGGACAGGGCCCTACGAGCAGTACTTC. It translates to CASSSRTGPYEQYF. The chain is built from TRBV7-2 and TRBJ2-7; TRBD1 matches at 8 bases. From germline, CDR1 is SGHTA and CDR2 FQGNSA. Losses at the gene ends were 4 bases for V and 2 bases for J; bases not matched to a gene: 4. CDR3 length equals 14 residues.

This clonotype was seen at least ten times. The chain links TRBV14 to TRBJ1-2; perhaps TRBD1 as D (5 bases). The CDR3 is made up of 12 amino acids. CDR1 and CDR2 (germline): SGHDN, FVKESK. Deletions cut 3 bases from V and 12 bases from J, with 14 bases between. The CDR3 DNA is TGTGCCAGCAGCCAGACGGGACCGCTGCACACCTTC. Translation: CASSQTGPLHTF.

This clonotype was recorded many times. The chain links TRBV29-1 to TRBJ1-2, with D uncertain. CDR1 and CDR2 (germline): SQVTM, ANQGSEA. CDR3 length: 14 residues. V lost 3 bases, J lost 7 bases, and 18 bases lay in between. CDR3 region: CSVDGRLENSGYTF. CDR3 bases: TGCAGCGTTGATGGCCGTTTGGAAAATAGTGGCTACACCTTC.

This clonotype showed up many times. The J gene is TRBJ1-5, the V gene TRBV12-3 or TRBV12-4, with no clear D. Trimming took off 5 bases at V and 4 bases at J, with 12 bases between the two ends. This CDR3 has 14 amino acids. The CDR3 DNA follows: TGTGCCAGCAGTCCTGGGGTTACTAATCAGCCCCAGCATTTT. Its protein product is CASSPGVTNQPQHF.

This clonotype has ten or more counts. This chain connects TRBV29-1 to TRBJ2-6; D is unclear. The CDR3 consists of 12 residues. Germline CDR1 reads SQVTM; CDR2 reads ANQGSEA. The V end was cut by 7 bases, the J end by 0 bases, with 4 bases between. The chain's CDR3 is CSADSGANVLTF. DNA of the CDR3: TGCAGCGCCGACTCTGGGGCCAACGTCCTGACTTTC.

This clonotype was detected ten times or more. This chain uses TRBV20-1 with TRBJ2-3, with TRBD2 identical over 7 bases. Germline CDR1 DFQATT, CDR2 SNEGSKA (reference sequence). The CDR3 loop spans 14 amino acids. After removal of 3 bases from V and 0 bases from J, the junction contained 3 bases not matched to a gene. CDR3 loop: CSASMGGSTDTQYF. CDR3 nucleotide sequence: TGCAGTGCTAGTATGGGGGGGAGCACAGATACGCAGTATTTT.

Ten or more counts support this clonotype. The chain uses TRBV12-3 or TRBV12-4 and TRBJ1-2; 8 nucleotides match TRBD1. The ends lost 8 bases at V and 6 bases at J; junction bases unmatched: 17. CDR3 size: 16 residues. The CDR3 sequence: CASRRTGPPKGHGYTF. CDR3 DNA: TGTGCCAGCCGACGGACAGGGCCCCCTAAAGGACATGGCTACACCTTC.

The sample holds many counts of this clonotype. The rearrangement uses TRBV18 and TRBJ1-1; no firm D call. The CDR3 runs to 13 residues. CDR1 and CDR2 from the germline V gene are KGHSH and LQKENI. The V end was cut by 8 bases, the J end by 1 base, with 11 bases between. The CDR3 reads CASTASPNTEAFF. The CDR3 nucleotides are TGTGCCAGCACAGCGAGCCCGAACACTGAAGCTTTCTTT.

This clonotype was found many times. The rearrangement uses TRBV20-1 and TRBJ1-5; D possibly corresponds to TRBD1 (6 bases). V lost 2 bases to trimming and J lost 6 bases, with 14 bases between them. CDR3 length equals 14 residues. Germline assignment: CDR1 DFQATT and CDR2 SNEGSKA (reference sequence). The CDR3: CSARTGAYGQPQHF. As DNA, the CDR3 is TGCAGTGCTAGAACGGGGGCTTACGGTCAGCCCCAGCATTTT.

The sample holds many counts of this clonotype. The chain links TRBV7-9 to TRBJ1-4, with D perhaps TRBD1 (5 bases). Germline V gene lookup returns CDR1 SEHNR and CDR2 FQNEAQ (reference sequence). Trimming pared 3 bases from V and 8 bases from J, leaving 13 bases between. There are 14 residues in the CDR3. The CDR3 loop reads CASSFADKLEKLFF. The CDR3 DNA is TGTGCCAGCAGCTTCGCGGACAAATTAGAAAAACTGTTTTTT. Using reference TRBV7-9 and TRBJ1-4 for the parts outside the CDR3, the full variable domain is DTGVSQNPRHKITKRGQNVTFRCDPISEHNRLYWYRQTLGQGPEFLTYFQNEAQLEKSRLLSDRFSAERPKGSFSTLEIQRTEQGDSAMYLCASSFADKLEKLFFGSGTQLSVL.

This clonotype has ten or more counts. The chain carries TRBV5-1 and TRBJ2-5; 8 nucleotides agree with TRBD1. After removal of 3 bases from V and 2 bases from J, the junction contained 6 bases not matched to a gene. Germline V lookup: CDR1 SGHRS, CDR2 YFSETQ. The CDR3 sequence is 15 residues long. The CDR3 nucleotides are TGCGCCAGCAGCTCGGACAGGGTTGGGCAAGAGACCCAGTACTTC. Translation gives CASSSDRVGQETQYF.